This passage covers 20 T cell receptor beta chains from one sample sequenced in a study of blood T cells in healthy people across ages. Combining a sample-barcoded 5' primer with a J-beta primer mix, a second PCR ran for roughly 6 to 12 cycles. TCRdb called the 5' RACE reads again in MiXCR, with one record for every CDR3 protein. The sample has about 1.5 million distinct CDR3 sequences; 40% to 45% are singletons. Sequencing was performed on blood. All receptors derive from a woman under 30 in good health.

This clonotype was detected only a few times. This chain uses TRBV27 with TRBJ2-3, with no clear D. CDR3 size: 12 residues. CDR1 and CDR2 (germline): MNHEY, SMNVEV (reference sequence). V lost 3 bases, J lost 7 bases, and 8 bases lay in between. The CDR3 DNA follows: TGTGCCAGCAGTTTTTCGGGTTATACGCAGTATTTT. It specifies CASSFSGYTQYF.

The chain carries TRBV9 and TRBJ1-2, with D maybe TRBD1 (5 bases). The CDR3 spans 14 residues. The germline V and J ends were trimmed by 4 bases and 5 bases, with 15 bases remaining between them. Germline CDR1 SGDLS, CDR2 YYNGEE. Here the CDR3 DNA reads TGTGCCAGCAGCCCCGGGACGGAGCTTTATGGCTACACCTTC. Translated: CASSPGTELYGYTF.

This rearrangement joins TRBV4-3 to TRBJ2-5, with D unresolved. The germline V and J ends were trimmed by 0 bases and 0 bases, with 14 bases remaining between them. Germline V CDR1 and CDR2: LGHNA, YSLEER. The CDR3 covers 17 residues. Here the CDR3 reads CASSQDQVSSYQETQYF. The DNA for the CDR3 is TGCGCCAGCAGCCAAGATCAGGTTTCATCGTACCAAGAGACCCAGTACTTC.

The chain is built from TRBV4-3 and TRBJ2-7, with 7 bases that match TRBD1. V shed 1 base and J 2 bases; nucleotides not matched to a gene: 5. Germline V gene sequence: CDR1 LGHNA, CDR2 YSLEER. This CDR3 contains 15 residues. Written as DNA, the CDR3 is TGCGCCAGCAGCCAAGTTTCGACAGGGACCTACGAGCAGTACTTC. Translation gives CASSQVSTGTYEQYF.

The genes are TRBV9 and TRBJ1-2, with TRBD1 matching 8 bases. The CDR3 spans 15 residues. Germline CDR1 is SGDLS and CDR2 is YYNGEE. With 0 bases clipped from V and 1 base from J, the junction kept 2 bases outside the gene matches. The CDR3 coding sequence is TGTGCCAGCAGCGTAGGACAGGGGTTTAACTATGGCTACACCTTC. Translating it yields CASSVGQGFNYGYTF.

This clonotype has more than one count but fewer than ten. The chain is built from TRBV27 and TRBJ2-5; tentatively, D is TRBD1 or TRBD2 (5 bases each). TRBJ2-7 matches the DNA end more closely, so the J call is doubtful. Germline-derived CDR1 and CDR2 are MNHEY and SMNVEV (reference sequence). The CDR3 is 14 residues long. CDR3 sequence (DNA): TGTGCCAGCAGTTTTGGGGGAGTGACCTACGAGCAGTACTTC. Encoded protein: CASSFGGVTYEQYF.

The chain employs TRBV29-1 and TRBJ1-5; TRBD1 matches at 8 bases. Germline V CDR1 and CDR2: SQVTM, ANQGSEA. J gave up 7 bases and V 6 bases, and 11 bases lay outside the gene matches. The CDR3 loop spans 14 amino acids. CDR3 sequence (DNA): TGCAGCGTAGCAGGGGGCGAGTCCGACCAGCCCCAGCATTTT. It is translated as CSVAGGESDQPQHF.

V usage is TRBV3-1 and J usage is TRBJ2-1; TRBD2 might be the D (5 bases). The closer fit of TRBJ2-7 to the DNA end suggests the J call may be wrong. This CDR3 has 17 residues. CDR1 is LGHDT, CDR2 YNNKEL, per germline (reference sequence). CDR3 sequence: CASSQYNLARRYNEQYF. DNA of the CDR3: TGTGCCAGCAGCCAATATAATTTAGCGAGAAGATACAATGAGCAGTACTTC.

This clonotype has just a few counts. The chain combines TRBV4-1 with TRBJ1-1; 8 bases fit TRBD1. V shed 1 base, J shed 4 bases, and the junction held 5 bases outside the gene matches. Germline V CDR1 and CDR2: MGHRA, YSYEKL. The CDR3 has 15 amino acids. The CDR3 nucleotides read TGCGCCAGCAGCCAAGGCAGACAGGGGAGCACTGAAGCTTTCTTT. Translating it yields CASSQGRQGSTEAFF.

This clonotype was found a few times. The chain employs TRBV29-1 and TRBJ1-1, with a weak D call TRBD1 (5 bases). Germline V gene sequence: CDR1 SQVTM, CDR2 ANQGSEA. V lost 5 bases, J lost 5 bases, and 18 bases lay in between. The CDR3 is 14 amino acids. CDR3 sequence (DNA): TGCAGCGTTCCCCGGCGGGGGGTCGGAACTGAAGCTTTCTTT. It translates to CSVPRRGVGTEAFF.

The chain joins TRBV4-3 to TRBJ1-2, with a weak D call TRBD1 (5 bases). Between the trimmed V and J ends, which lost 3 bases and 6 bases, there was a span of 17 bases. CDR1 is LGHNA and CDR2 is YSLEER in the germline V gene. The CDR3 is made up of 15 amino acids. Here the CDR3 DNA reads TGCGCCAGCAGCCATCTCGTTTCAGGGCCCCATGGCTACACCTTC. This encodes CASSHLVSGPHGYTF.

The chain recombines TRBV2 with TRBJ1-1; D gene ambiguous. Germline values: CDR1 SNHLY, CDR2 FYNNEI. V shed 5 bases and J shed 4 bases, with 8 bases lying between them. The CDR3 loop spans 12 amino acids. This CDR3 reads CASSWVSTEAFF. The DNA for the CDR3 is TGTGCCAGCAGTTGGGTTTCCACTGAAGCTTTCTTT.

V is TRBV12-3 or TRBV12-4 and J is TRBJ1-4, with a weak D call TRBD1 (5 bases). Deletions cut 5 bases from V and 13 bases from J, with 14 bases between. The CDR3 is 12 residues long. The CDR3 sequence: CASSPEGRGLFF. The DNA for the CDR3 is TGTGCCAGCAGTCCAGAGGGACGTGGACTGTTTTTT.

This clonotype was detected only a few times. The chain recombines TRBV9 with TRBJ1-2; unclear D gene. Trimming took 4 bases from V and 8 from J, leaving 12 bases between them. The germline CDR1 and CDR2 sequences are SGDLS and YYNGEE. This CDR3 comprises 12 residues. The CDR3 is CASSPRTRGYTF. The CDR3 DNA is TGTGCCAGCAGCCCGAGAACGCGGGGCTACACCTTC.

There are a few counts of this clonotype. A read error may account for a junction end that differs from germline. The chain carries TRBV9 and TRBJ2-3; perhaps TRBD2 as D (5 bases). This CDR3 contains 13 residues. CDR1 and CDR2 from the germline V gene are SGDLS and YYNGEE. CDR3 nucleotide sequence: TGTGCCAGTAGCGTTCTGGAGGCGGATACGCAGTATTTT. This encodes CASSVLEADTQYF.

The J gene is TRBJ2-7, the V gene TRBV29-1; TRBD2 is a possible D gene (5 bases). Near its end, the DNA agrees better with TRBJ2-5, so the J call may be wrong. The CDR3 consists of 12 residues. Germline CDR1 reads SQVTM; CDR2 reads ANQGSEA. The CDR3 DNA reads as TGCAGCGGCGGGTCCCCCCGGGAGACCCAGTACTTC. This translates into CSGGSPRETQYF.

J is TRBJ1-2 and V is TRBV4-3; D gene uncertain. CDR3 length equals 13 residues. The V and J ends lost 0 bases and 6 bases respectively, with 8 bases between them. Germline CDR1 LGHNA, CDR2 YSLEER. The CDR3 loop reads CASSQEPTHGYTF. CDR3 in DNA: TGCGCCAGCAGCCAAGAACCCACCCATGGCTACACCTTC.

This chain connects TRBV7-2 to TRBJ1-6, with D possibly TRBD1 on 6 matching bases. Germline values: CDR1 SGHTA, CDR2 FQGNSA. The CDR3 consists of 14 residues. Trimming took off 5 bases at V and 11 bases at J, with 16 bases between the two ends. This chain's CDR3 is CASSRKLPGAPLHF. In DNA, the CDR3 is TGTGCCAGCAGCCGTAAACTTCCAGGGGCACCCCTCCACTTT.

The chain joins TRBV18 to TRBJ2-1; D is undetermined. The length of the CDR3 is 17 residues. Looked up from germline, CDR1 is KGHSH and CDR2 is LQKENI. The V and J ends lost 0 bases and 4 bases respectively, with 16 bases between them. The CDR3 nucleotides read TGTGCCAGCTCACCACCGGTGTCTGAGAGTCCATACAATGAGCAGTTCTTC. Amino acids: CASSPPVSESPYNEQFF.

The chain is built from TRBV20-1 and TRBJ2-7; 13 bases fit TRBD2. Germline V gene sequence: CDR1 DFQATT, CDR2 SNEGSKA (reference sequence). The CDR3 covers 14 residues. Trimming took 6 bases from V and 5 from J; bases not matched to a gene: 7. This CDR3 reads CSAPGTSGNDEQYF. The CDR3 DNA sequence: TGCAGTGCCCCTGGGACTAGCGGGAACGACGAGCAGTACTTC.